The 6 T cell receptor beta chains below were found in one sample sequenced in a study of T cell changes during pregnancy in multiple sclerosis. Clones were read by immunoSEQ multiplex PCR, and TCRdb kept only the in-frame ones, dropping some. The data hold approximately 49,000 clones, with roughly 89% observed a single time. The sequenced sample was peripheral blood, obtained after pregnancy. The receptor source for this set is a female donor in good health, enrolled as a control in a pregnancy study.

The rearrangement joins TRBV6-5 to TRBJ2-1; tentative D call: TRBD1 (5 bases). This CDR3 region has 16 residues. Trimming took 8 bases from V and 0 from J, leaving 17 bases between them. The V gene's germline CDR1 is MNHEY and CDR2 SVGAGI. CDR3 sequence (DNA): TGTGCCAGCCGTTCGTTGGGGCAAAGCTCCTACAATGAGCAGTTCTTC. Translation: CASRSLGQSSYNEQFF.

The J gene is TRBJ1-1, the V gene TRBV6-1; D is undetermined. This CDR3 spans 13 amino acids. V lost 4 bases and J 0 bases, leaving 6 bases between the germline ends. The germline CDR1 and CDR2 sequences are MNHNS and SASEGT. The CDR3 sequence is CASSGTVNTEAFF. The CDR3 DNA sequence: TGTGCCAGCAGTGGTACAGTGAACACTGAAGCTTTCTTT.

The V gene is TRBV6-1, the J gene TRBJ2-6; D uncertain. The CDR3 is 14 amino acids. Trimming took 7 bases from V and 0 from J, leaving 7 bases between them. CDR1 and CDR2 (germline): MNHNS, SASEGT. In DNA form, the CDR3 reads TGTGCCAGCACCGCGGACTCTGGGGCCAACGTCCTGACTTTC. Its translation is CASTADSGANVLTF.

The chain recombines TRBV15 with TRBJ2-7; D may be TRBD1 (5 bases). V was trimmed by 5 bases and J by 1 base, leaving 24 bases between them. CDR1 and CDR2 from the germline V gene are LNHNV and YYDKDF (reference sequence). The CDR3 loop spans 18 amino acids. CDR3 nucleotides: TGTGCCACCAGCCCTCGAATAAACTCGTTCAGGGAATCCTACGAGCAGTACTTC. The encoded protein is CATSPRINSFRESYEQYF.

V and J are TRBV6-5 and TRBJ2-5; D perhaps matches TRBD2 (5 bases). Germline lookup yields CDR1 MNHEY and CDR2 SVGAGI. The V end was cut by 8 bases, the J end by 7 bases, with 14 bases between. The CDR3 is 12 residues long. The CDR3 spells CASALPSGTQYF. The CDR3 nucleotides read TGTGCCAGCGCTTTACCAAGCGGGACCCAGTACTTC.

The chain recombines TRBV5-5 with TRBJ1-1; TRBD1 matches 9 bases. Germline-derived CDR1 and CDR2 are SGHKS and YYEKEE (reference sequence). V lost 3 bases and J lost 8; bases outside the gene matches: 11. CDR3 size: 15 residues. CDR3 amino acids: CASSSSGTGNGEAFF. In nucleotides, the CDR3 is TGTGCCAGCAGCTCCTCCGGGACAGGGAACGGAGAAGCTTTCTTT. Full variable domain (remainder filled in from reference TRBV5-5 and TRBJ1-1): DAGVTQSPTHLIKTRGQQVTLRCSPISGHKSVSWYQQVLGQGPQFIFQYYEKEERGRGNFPDRFSARQFPNYSSELNVNALLLGDSALYLCASSSSGTGNGEAFFGQGTRLTVV.